These T cell receptor beta chains were read from a single sample in a study of blood T cell repertoires in COVID-19. The assay was immunoSEQ multiplex PCR, and TCRdb's table has in-frame clones only and misses some. The table includes 250,000 or so clones, 85% to 90% detected once. The material sequenced was peripheral blood. These receptors came from a woman aged 35 to 49 who had recovered from COVID-19. CDR3s include the opening cysteine and the closing phenylalanine or tryptophan. Fields, in order: CDR3 protein, CDR3 DNA, J gene, D gene, clone size, V gene. The D gene is left open where the match is weak. The size field is filled for only some rows; it gives once, few, many or a size class.

cdr3_aa: CASSQDSYEQYF; cdr3_nt: TGTGCCAGCAGCCAGGACAGTTACGAGCAGTACTTC; j_call: TRBJ2-7; d_call: NA; clone_size: NA; v_call: TRBV5-8
cdr3_aa: CASSSLDRDNQPQHF; cdr3_nt: TGTGCCAGCAGTTCCCTCGACAGGGATAATCAGCCCCAGCATTTT; j_call: TRBJ1-5; d_call: TRBD1; clone_size: NA; v_call: TRBV28
cdr3_aa: CASSAQGNTEAFF; cdr3_nt: TGTGCCAGCAGCGCACAGGGGAATACTGAAGCTTTCTTT; j_call: TRBJ1-1; d_call: TRBD1; clone_size: few; v_call: TRBV7-3
cdr3_aa: CASSPTGTVPPYEQYF; cdr3_nt: TGTGCCAGCAGCCCGACCGGGACAGTGCCTCCCTACGAGCAGTACTTC; j_call: TRBJ2-7; d_call: TRBD1; clone_size: NA; v_call: TRBV3-1/TRBV3-2
cdr3_aa: CAWSVPRGHDRSKGYTF; cdr3_nt: TGTGCCTGGAGTGTCCCCAGGGGGCATGATAGGAGTAAGGGCTACACCTTC; j_call: TRBJ1-2; d_call: TRBD1; clone_size: NA; v_call: TRBV30
cdr3_aa: CASKGIAGVEDTQYF; cdr3_nt: TGTGCCAGTAAGGGAATAGCGGGGGTGGAAGATACGCAGTATTTT; j_call: TRBJ2-3; d_call: TRBD2; clone_size: NA; v_call: TRBV19
cdr3_aa: CASSSTGDYTEAFF; cdr3_nt: TGCGCCAGCAGCTCGACAGGGGATTACACTGAAGCTTTCTTT; j_call: TRBJ1-1; d_call: TRBD1; clone_size: once; v_call: TRBV5-1
cdr3_aa: CAWAPGSTDTQYF; cdr3_nt: TGTGCCTGGGCCCCCGGGAGCACAGATACGCAGTATTTT; j_call: TRBJ2-3; d_call: NA; clone_size: NA; v_call: TRBV30
cdr3_aa: CASSPTGSSNTGELFF; cdr3_nt: TGCGCCAGCAGCCCCACAGGGTCCTCGAACACCGGGGAGCTGTTTTTT; j_call: TRBJ2-2; d_call: NA; clone_size: once; v_call: TRBV5-1
cdr3_aa: CASSIQGRQTQYF; cdr3_nt: TGTGCCAGCAGTATTCAGGGTAGGCAGACCCAGTACTTC; j_call: TRBJ2-5; d_call: NA; clone_size: NA; v_call: TRBV12-3/TRBV12-4
cdr3_aa: CASSPIAGGAYNEQFF; cdr3_nt: TGTGCCAGCAGCCCAATAGCGGGGGGAGCCTACAATGAGCAGTTCTTC; j_call: TRBJ2-1; d_call: TRBD2; clone_size: few; v_call: TRBV11-2
cdr3_aa: CASSQDRGLFEAFF; cdr3_nt: TGTGCCAGTAGCCAAGACAGGGGCCTCTTCGAAGCTTTCTTT; j_call: TRBJ1-1; d_call: TRBD1; clone_size: NA; v_call: TRBV19
cdr3_aa: CASSFRTGNYGYTF; cdr3_nt: TGTGCCAGCAGTTTTCGGACAGGCAACTATGGCTACACCTTC; j_call: TRBJ1-2; d_call: TRBD1; clone_size: NA; v_call: TRBV27
cdr3_aa: CAIGGRGTEAFF; cdr3_nt: TGTGCCATTGGAGGTCGGGGGACTGAAGCTTTCTTT; j_call: TRBJ1-1; d_call: NA; clone_size: NA; v_call: TRBV19
cdr3_aa: CASSPTRGQENIQYF; cdr3_nt: TGTGCCAGCAGTCCAACACGGGGACAGGAGAACATTCAGTACTTC; j_call: TRBJ2-4; d_call: TRBD1; clone_size: NA; v_call: TRBV28
cdr3_aa: CAIADSSGGAYEQYF; cdr3_nt: TGTGCCATCGCTGATTCTAGCGGGGGGGCCTACGAGCAGTACTTC; j_call: TRBJ2-7; d_call: TRBD2; clone_size: few; v_call: TRBV10-3
cdr3_aa: CASSEVGAAYGYTF; cdr3_nt: TGTGCCAGCAGTGAAGTGGGGGCCGCCTATGGCTACACCTTC; j_call: TRBJ1-2; d_call: NA; clone_size: NA; v_call: TRBV2
cdr3_aa: CSVATSGGDGELFF; cdr3_nt: TGCAGCGTAGCTACTAGCGGGGGGGACGGGGAGCTGTTTTTT; j_call: TRBJ2-2; d_call: TRBD2; clone_size: NA; v_call: TRBV29-1
cdr3_aa: CASSADRVGTEAFF; cdr3_nt: TGCGCCAGCAGCGCGGACAGGGTGGGCACTGAAGCTTTCTTT; j_call: TRBJ1-1; d_call: TRBD1; clone_size: NA; v_call: TRBV5-1
cdr3_aa: CSVPTKEYYTGELFF; cdr3_nt: TGCAGCGTCCCCACCAAGGAGTATTACACCGGGGAGCTGTTTTTT; j_call: TRBJ2-2; d_call: NA; clone_size: NA; v_call: TRBV29-1
cdr3_aa: CASSAGTSSETQYF; cdr3_nt: TGTGCCAGCAGCGCGGGGACTAGTTCGGAGACCCAGTACTTC; j_call: TRBJ2-5; d_call: TRBD2; clone_size: NA; v_call: TRBV9
cdr3_aa: CASSVGGLAGGAFF; cdr3_nt: TGTGCCAGCAGCGTGGGGGGTCTTGCCGGTGGGGCTTTCTTT; j_call: TRBJ1-1; d_call: NA; clone_size: NA; v_call: TRBV9
cdr3_aa: CASSLQGAGETQYF; cdr3_nt: TGTGCCAGCAGCTTACAGGGGGCTGGAGAGACCCAGTACTTC; j_call: TRBJ2-5; d_call: TRBD1; clone_size: NA; v_call: TRBV11-3
cdr3_aa: CASSEPGETEAFF; cdr3_nt: TGTGCCAGCAGTGAACCCGGGGAGACTGAAGCTTTCTTT; j_call: TRBJ1-1; d_call: NA; clone_size: NA; v_call: TRBV25-1
cdr3_aa: CASSWVGAGTDTQYF; cdr3_nt: TGCGCCAGCAGCTGGGTGGGCGCAGGGACAGATACGCAGTATTTT; j_call: TRBJ2-3; d_call: NA; clone_size: NA; v_call: TRBV5-1